The TCR beta chain described here comes from a study of early T cells in non-severe SARS-CoV-2 infection. Background on the study: Sequencing input comprised bulk RNA from unsorted whole blood; chain pairing was not available.

CDR1 and CDR2 (germline): SGHVS, FNYEAQ. The junction had 11 bases not matched to a gene; V was cut back by 4 bases and J by 9 bases. The CDR3 covers 16 residues. As part of library construction, unique molecular identifiers were attached to individual cDNA molecules. MiXCR, run by TCRdb on the 5' RACE reads, gives a single entry per CDR3 protein. The sample includes tens of thousands of distinct CDR3 sequences, about 5.2% seen only once; the top ten take 6% to 7%. Findings and caveats of the study: VDJdb matching, biased toward anti-spike CD8 responses, missed private and CD4 specificities.

This clonotype has at least ten counts. Its antigen remains unknown. The J gene is TRBJ2-1, the V gene TRBV7-6; 11 bases match TRBD2. The sequence was collected from an adult who was a healthcare worker with PCR-confirmed SARS-CoV-2 infection or an uninfected control (not recorded which). Material: whole blood, obtained at baseline. The CDR3 is CASSSYEGSGRGEQFF. For the CDR3, the DNA is TGTGCCAGCAGCTCATACGAGGGTAGCGGGAGGGGTGAGCAGTTCTTC.